The 14 T cell receptor beta chains below come from one sample, sequenced in a study of identical twins. Via MiXCR, TCRdb re-called the 5' RACE reads, giving one row per CDR3 protein. The sample includes hundreds of thousands of distinct CDR3 sequences, more than 6.5% seen only once; the top ten take around 2.1%. This same sample was also part of a study on yellow fever vaccine responses in identical twins.

Sequenced material: memory (CD45RO+) T cells sorted from blood. The receptors here all came from a woman younger than 35 in good health.

This clonotype has at least ten counts. This chain links TRBV6-2 or TRBV6-3 with TRBJ2-3, with 7 nucleotides matching TRBD2. The junction had 6 bases not matched to a gene; V was cut back by 6 bases and J by 3 bases. In germline, CDR1 is MNHEY, CDR2 SVGEGT. The CDR3 is 14 residues long. The CDR3 sequence: CASRRLAETDTQYF. CDR3 coding DNA: TGTGCCAGCAGACGACTAGCCGAGACAGATACGCAGTATTTT.

The chain carries TRBV7-8 and TRBJ1-1; 8 nucleotides align to TRBD1. This CDR3 has 13 amino acids. V lost 5 bases, J lost 10 bases, and 9 bases stayed unmatched. Looked up from germline, CDR1 is SGHVS and CDR2 is FQNEAQ. CDR3 residues: CASSMRTGLAAFF. Written as DNA, the CDR3 is TGTGCCAGCAGCATGCGGACAGGGTTAGCAGCTTTCTTT.

This clonotype was seen at least ten times. In DNA, the CDR3 is TGTGCCAGCAGCAAATGGAGGGGGTTCGACAGGGGATACCAAGAGACCCAGTACTTC. It translates to CASSKWRGFDRGYQETQYF. The chain combines TRBV21-1 with TRBJ2-5; the DNA was not used to check the table's D call, TRBD1. TRBV21-1 has pseudogene status. The CDR3 has 19 residues.

This clonotype was recorded many times. The rearrangement links TRBV4-3 to TRBJ2-4; D uncertain. V was clipped by 2 bases and J by 0 bases, with 11 bases between them. The length of the CDR3 is 16 residues. CDR1 is LGHNA, CDR2 YSLEER, per germline. In DNA, the CDR3 is TGCGCCAGCAGCCAATCAACTGCCCCAGCCAAAAACATTCAGTACTTC. Protein sequence: CASSQSTAPAKNIQYF.

Many counts were recorded for this clonotype. The chain employs TRBV5-1 and TRBJ1-1; D unresolved. Germline-derived CDR1 and CDR2 are SGHRS and YFSETQ. CDR3 length: 13 amino acids. With 1 base removed from V and 7 bases from J, the gap between germline ends came to 11 bases. CDR3 residues: CASSLKVGGEAFF. The CDR3 DNA is TGCGCCAGCAGCTTGAAGGTCGGAGGTGAAGCTTTCTTT.

This clonotype was seen many times. This chain joins TRBV3-1 and TRBJ2-1; D is perhaps TRBD1 (6 bases). This CDR3 contains 14 residues. V shed 4 bases and J shed 10 bases, with 17 bases lying between them. CDR1 is LGHDT, CDR2 YNNKEL, per germline (reference sequence). The CDR3 region has the DNA TGTGCCAGCAGCCCCTGGGGGCCCCGCCGGGAGCAGTTCTTC. As protein: CASSPWGPRREQFF.

This clonotype was recorded many times. The CDR3 nucleotides are TGTGCCAGCAGCAGCGCCGGACAGGGGGCGGAGACCCAGTACTTC. Protein: CASSSAGQGAETQYF. This chain uses TRBV11-2 with TRBJ2-5, with 11 bases identical to TRBD1. V lost 5 bases to trimming and J lost 5 bases; unmatched junction nucleotides: 7. The CDR3 has 15 residues. Per germline, CDR1 SGHAT and CDR2 FQNNGV.

The chain has TRBV3-1 and TRBJ2-3; TRBD2 matches 10 bases. Germline V gene sequence: CDR1 LGHDT, CDR2 YNNKEL (reference sequence). The junction had 11 bases not matched to a gene; V was cut back by 4 bases and J by 4 bases. This CDR3 comprises 17 residues. As DNA, the CDR3 is TGTGCCAGCAGCCCCATCACCGGGACTAGCGCTCCAGATACGCAGTATTTT. This codes for CASSPITGTSAPDTQYF.

This clonotype was seen repeatedly, ten times or more. The V gene is TRBV7-2, the J gene TRBJ2-1; D is unclear. Germline V lookup: CDR1 SGHTA, CDR2 FQGNSA. The CDR3 consists of 11 residues. Between the trimmed V and J ends, which lost 3 bases and 6 bases, there was a span of 3 bases. CDR3 residues: CASSFRNEQFF. Written as DNA, the CDR3 is TGTGCCAGCAGCTTCCGCAATGAGCAGTTCTTC.

This clonotype showed up many times. This chain connects TRBV5-7 to TRBJ2-1; 8 nucleotides align to TRBD1. TRBV5-7 is an ORF, and what it does is uncertain. Unmatched junction bases numbered 7, after V lost 3 bases and J lost 8 bases. CDR3 size: 14 residues. The CDR3 region is CASSSQPRGHEQFF. DNA of the CDR3: TGTGCCAGCAGCTCCCAACCCAGGGGGCATGAGCAGTTCTTC.

This clonotype was counted a few times. The chain couples TRBV29-1 to TRBJ2-2; possible D gene TRBD1, 5 bases. Per germline, CDR1 SQVTM and CDR2 ANQGSEA. Between the trimmed V and J ends, which lost 6 bases and 0 bases, there was a span of 11 bases. CDR3 length equals 14 residues. The CDR3, as DNA: TGCAGCGTCAGACAGCTCGCGAACACCGGGGAGCTGTTTTTT. Protein: CSVRQLANTGELFF.

This clonotype occurred many times. The V call is TRBV11-2, the J call TRBJ2-6; D unresolved. Deletions cut 4 bases from V and 2 bases from J, with 6 bases between. There are 14 residues in the CDR3. Germline V gives CDR1 SGHAT, CDR2 FQNNGV. CDR3 protein: CASSYQTGANVLTF. The CDR3 bases are TGTGCCAGCAGCTATCAGACTGGGGCCAACGTCCTGACTTTC.

The chain combines TRBV20-1 with TRBJ2-2; possible D gene TRBD2, 6 bases. V lost 0 bases, J lost 5 bases, and 13 bases lay in between. The CDR3 loop spans 15 amino acids. Germline V lookup: CDR1 DFQATT, CDR2 SNEGSKA (reference sequence). CDR3 DNA: TGCAGTGCTAGAGATCGGGGCGCGGGGACCGGGGAGCTGTTTTTT. It is translated as CSARDRGAGTGELFF.

This clonotype appeared many times. V is TRBV7-2 and J is TRBJ2-4; unclear D gene. The germline V gene has CDR1 SGHTA and CDR2 FQGNSA. V shed 4 bases and J shed 3 bases, with 19 bases lying between them. The CDR3 extends over 17 amino acids. This CDR3 reads CASSSIDLSTGKNIQYF. CDR3 bases: TGTGCCAGCAGCTCAATTGACCTCTCCACGGGCAAAAACATTCAGTACTTC.